These T cell receptor beta chains were read from a single sample in a study of a mutant IDH1 vaccine in newly diagnosed glioma. Clones were read by immunoSEQ multiplex PCR, and TCRdb kept only the in-frame ones, dropping some. The sample includes 40,000 or so clones, about 84% seen only once; the top ten take 5.5%. The antigens for these receptors are not known. The material sequenced was PBMCs, taken from a glioma patient whose treatment included an IDH1 peptide vaccine. These receptors all stem from a middle-aged man with glioma. CDR3s include the opening cysteine and the closing phenylalanine or tryptophan. A D gene is named only where the DNA matches it firmly.

v_gene	j_gene	d_gene	CDR3aa
TRBV2	TRBJ1-6	-	CASKIGGHSPLHF
TRBV4-1	TRBJ1-2	-	CASSIEREINYGYTF
TRBV6-1	TRBJ1-2	TRBD1	CASSRTGESYGYTF
TRBV13	TRBJ2-5	-	CASSPRTPGLRETQYF
TRBV2	TRBJ1-4	-	CASSESSGRAEKLFF
TRBV29-1	TRBJ1-5	-	CSVGGFNQPQHF
TRBV27	TRBJ2-3	-	CASSLGASTDTQYF
TRBV6-5	TRBJ2-2	-	CASSYDRQRNTGELFF
TRBV6-1	TRBJ1-5	-	CASSGGNQPQHF
TRBV6-5	TRBJ1-2	-	CASRLAGSPGYTF
TRBV19	TRBJ1-2	-	CASSIEADNYGYTF
TRBV6-5	TRBJ2-7	TRBD2	CASSYGTSINEQYF
TRBV13	TRBJ2-7	TRBD1	CASSSGTDYEQYF
TRBV7-9	TRBJ1-2	-	CASSLAGLYGYTF
TRBV7-9	TRBJ1-1	-	CASSLPAGGTEAFF
TRBV11-2	TRBJ2-6	TRBD1	CASSWPGQGKSGANVLTF
TRBV6-6	TRBJ1-4	TRBD1	CASSDRVLDEKLFF
TRBV6-6	TRBJ2-5	-	CATGQGTQYF
TRBV6-5	TRBJ2-7	-	CASSYSAWGSYEQYF
TRBV19	TRBJ1-1	-	CASSIGPAINTEAFF
TRBV5-4	TRBJ2-1	TRBD1	CASSGTGKNEQFF
TRBV5-1	TRBJ2-3	TRBD2	CASSTGTSGPKPTDTQYF
TRBV7-9	TRBJ1-1	-	CASSLVAAGQTEAFF
TRBV6-5	TRBJ2-7	-	CASSSYYEQYF
TRBV14	TRBJ2-3	TRBD2	CASSQDFIGGTPRRTQYF
TRBV5-4	TRBJ1-1	-	CASSRYSLLNTEAFF
TRBV18	TRBJ2-7	-	CASSPTGWAYEQYF
TRBV30	TRBJ2-7	TRBD2	CAWSPSGYEQYF
TRBV19	TRBJ1-4	-	CASSIGGGGGKLFF
TRBV4-1	TRBJ1-5	-	CASSQDWIRGAGGQPQHF
TRBV5-1	TRBJ2-3	-	CASSPGAFEGDTQYF
TRBV7-8	TRBJ2-1	TRBD1	CASSPGQGIHNEQFF
TRBV5-6	TRBJ1-2	-	CASSLWGRDRPDTF
TRBV7-9	TRBJ1-3	TRBD1	CASSSYRGRNTIYF